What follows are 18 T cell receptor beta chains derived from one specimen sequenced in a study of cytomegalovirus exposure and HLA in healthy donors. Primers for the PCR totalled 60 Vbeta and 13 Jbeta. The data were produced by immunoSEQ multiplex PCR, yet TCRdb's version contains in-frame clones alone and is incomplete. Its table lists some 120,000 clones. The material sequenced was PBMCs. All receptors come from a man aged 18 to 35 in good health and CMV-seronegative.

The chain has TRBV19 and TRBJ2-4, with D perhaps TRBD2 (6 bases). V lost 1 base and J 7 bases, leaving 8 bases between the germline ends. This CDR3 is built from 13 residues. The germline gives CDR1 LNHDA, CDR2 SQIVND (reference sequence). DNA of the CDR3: TGTGCCAGTAGTATAGGCGGGAATAACATTCAGTACTTC. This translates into CASSIGGNNIQYF.

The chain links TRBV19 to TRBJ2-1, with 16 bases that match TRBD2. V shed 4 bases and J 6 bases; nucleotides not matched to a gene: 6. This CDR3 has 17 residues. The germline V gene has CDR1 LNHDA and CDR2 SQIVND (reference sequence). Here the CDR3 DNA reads TGTGCCAGTAGTAGAAAGGGACTAGCGGGAGGGCTCAATGAGCAGTTCTTC. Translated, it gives CASSRKGLAGGLNEQFF.

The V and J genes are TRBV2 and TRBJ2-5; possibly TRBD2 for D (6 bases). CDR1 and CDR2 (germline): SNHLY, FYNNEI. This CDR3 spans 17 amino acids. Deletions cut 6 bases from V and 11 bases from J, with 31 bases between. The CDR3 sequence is CASRSEIGSRGWGEQYF. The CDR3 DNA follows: TGTGCCAGCAGGAGTGAAATCGGAAGCCGGGGTTGGGGGGAGCAGTACTTC. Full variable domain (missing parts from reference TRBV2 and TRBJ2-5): EPEVTQTPSHQVTQMGQEVILRCVPISNHLYFYWYRQILGQKVEFLVSFYNNEISEKSEIFDDQFSVERPDGSNFTLKIRSTKLEDSAMYFCASRSEIGSRGWGEQYFGPGTRLLVL.

The CDR3 loop reads CASTPTSSKNIQYF. CDR3 DNA: TGTGCCAGCACCCCGACATCTTCCAAAAACATTCAGTACTTC. V gene TRBV7-8 combines with J gene TRBJ2-4, with D unresolved. CDR3 length equals 14 residues. Germline V CDR1 and CDR2: SGHVS, FQNEAQ. Trimming pared 7 bases from V and 2 bases from J, leaving 12 bases between.

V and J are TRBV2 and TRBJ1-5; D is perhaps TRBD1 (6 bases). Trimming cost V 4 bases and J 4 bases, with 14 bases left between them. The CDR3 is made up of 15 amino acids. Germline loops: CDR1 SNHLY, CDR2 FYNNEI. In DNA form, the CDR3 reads TGTGCCAGCAGTGGCAGGGGCAAGGAAAATCAGCCCCAGCATTTT. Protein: CASSGRGKENQPQHF.

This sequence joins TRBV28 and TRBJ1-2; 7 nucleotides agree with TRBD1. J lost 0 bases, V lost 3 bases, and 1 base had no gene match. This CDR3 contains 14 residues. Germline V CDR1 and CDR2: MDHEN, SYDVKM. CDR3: CASSLDRSNYGYTF. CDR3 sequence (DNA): TGTGCCAGCAGTTTGGACAGGTCTAACTATGGCTACACCTTC.

The CDR3 is CATSRGLGSSYNEQFF. CDR3 DNA sequence: TGTGCCACCAGCAGGGGTTTGGGGAGCTCCTACAATGAGCAGTTCTTC. The chain recombines TRBV15 with TRBJ2-1; D perhaps matches TRBD2 (5 bases). Deletions cut 3 bases from V and 0 bases from J, with 12 bases between. This CDR3 is 16 amino acids long. Germline V gene data show CDR1 as LNHNV and CDR2 as YYDKDF (reference sequence).

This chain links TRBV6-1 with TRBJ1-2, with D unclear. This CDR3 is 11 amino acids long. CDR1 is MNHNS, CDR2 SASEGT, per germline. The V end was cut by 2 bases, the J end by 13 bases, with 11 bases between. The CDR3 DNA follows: TGTGCCAGCAGTGAATTACGGGTCGCCACCTTC. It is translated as CASSELRVATF.

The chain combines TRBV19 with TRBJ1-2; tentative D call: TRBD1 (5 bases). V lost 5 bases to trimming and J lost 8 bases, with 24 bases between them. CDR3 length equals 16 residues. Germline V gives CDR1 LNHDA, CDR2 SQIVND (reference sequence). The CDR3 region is CASSFIIGGESGGYTF. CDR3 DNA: TGTGCCAGTAGTTTCATCATAGGAGGGGAGTCGGGGGGCTACACCTTC.

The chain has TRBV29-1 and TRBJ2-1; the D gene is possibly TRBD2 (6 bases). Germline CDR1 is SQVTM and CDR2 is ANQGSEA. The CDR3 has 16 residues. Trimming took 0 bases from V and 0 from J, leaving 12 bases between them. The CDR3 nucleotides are TGCAGCGTTGAAGAGGGTGGCGGGGACTCCTACAATGAGCAGTTCTTC. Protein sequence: CSVEEGGGDSYNEQFF.

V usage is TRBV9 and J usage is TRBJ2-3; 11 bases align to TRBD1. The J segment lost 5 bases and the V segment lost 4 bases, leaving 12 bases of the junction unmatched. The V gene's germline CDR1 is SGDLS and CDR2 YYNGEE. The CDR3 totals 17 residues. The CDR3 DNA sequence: TGTGCCAGCAGCAACCCCCACCGGGACAGGGGGTTAGATACGCAGTATTTT. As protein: CASSNPHRDRGLDTQYF.

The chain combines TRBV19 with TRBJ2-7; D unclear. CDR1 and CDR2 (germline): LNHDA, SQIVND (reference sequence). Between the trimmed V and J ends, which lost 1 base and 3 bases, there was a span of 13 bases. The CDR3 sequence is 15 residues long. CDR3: CASSIGASEDYEQYF. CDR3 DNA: TGTGCCAGTAGTATAGGCGCCTCAGAGGACTACGAGCAGTACTTC. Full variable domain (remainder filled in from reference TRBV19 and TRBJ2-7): DGGITQSPKYLFRKEGQNVTLSCEQNLNHDAMYWYRQDPGQGLRLIYYSQIVNDFQKGDIAEGYSVSREKKESFPLTVTSAQKNPTAFYLCASSIGASEDYEQYFGPGTRLTVT.

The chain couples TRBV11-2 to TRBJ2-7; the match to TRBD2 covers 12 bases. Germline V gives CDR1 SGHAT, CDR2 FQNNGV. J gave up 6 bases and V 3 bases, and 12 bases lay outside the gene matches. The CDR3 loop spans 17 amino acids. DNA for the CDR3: TGTGCCAGCAGCTTTTATACCGGGACTAGCGGGTATTTCGAGCAGTACTTC. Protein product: CASSFYTGTSGYFEQYF.

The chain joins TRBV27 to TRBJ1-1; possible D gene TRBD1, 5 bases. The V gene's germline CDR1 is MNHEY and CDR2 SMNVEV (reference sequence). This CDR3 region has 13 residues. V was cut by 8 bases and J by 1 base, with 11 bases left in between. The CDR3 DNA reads TGTGCCAGCCGCCGACAGAAGAACACTGAAGCTTTCTTT. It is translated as CASRRQKNTEAFF.

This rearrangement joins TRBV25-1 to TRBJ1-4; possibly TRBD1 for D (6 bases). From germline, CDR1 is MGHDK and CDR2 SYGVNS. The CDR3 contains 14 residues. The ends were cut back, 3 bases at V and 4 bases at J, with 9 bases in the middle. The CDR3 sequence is CASSDPGVNEKLFF. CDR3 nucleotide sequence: TGTGCCAGCAGTGATCCAGGGGTTAATGAAAAACTGTTTTTT.

CDR3 protein: CASSPLAVFSYEQYF. The CDR3 bases are TGTGCCAGCTCGCCGCTAGCGGTTTTCTCCTACGAGCAGTACTTC. V gene TRBV18 combines with J gene TRBJ2-7; 7 nucleotides match TRBD2. Germline V gene lookup returns CDR1 KGHSH and CDR2 LQKENI. The CDR3 runs to 15 residues. With V trimmed by 6 bases and J by 0 bases, 8 bases remained unmatched.

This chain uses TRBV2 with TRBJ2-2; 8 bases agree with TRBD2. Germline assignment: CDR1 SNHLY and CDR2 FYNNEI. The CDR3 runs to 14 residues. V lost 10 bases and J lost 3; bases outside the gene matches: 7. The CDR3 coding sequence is TGTGCCACCCCGCGGCGGGGGGACACCGGGGAGCTGTTTTTT. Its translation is CATPRRGDTGELFF.

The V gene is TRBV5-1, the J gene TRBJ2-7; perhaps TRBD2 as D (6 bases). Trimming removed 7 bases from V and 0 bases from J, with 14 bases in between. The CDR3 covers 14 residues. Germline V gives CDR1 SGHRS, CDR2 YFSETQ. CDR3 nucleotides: TGCGCCAGCTCGTCCGGGGGTAGCTCCTACGAGCAGTACTTC. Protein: CASSSGGSSYEQYF.